This T cell receptor beta chain was sequenced for a study of T cell repertoires in cytomegalovirus infection. This clonotype showed up just a few times. Using its own MiXCR run on the reads, TCRdb lists one record per CDR3 protein. The sample lists approximately 170,000 distinct CDR3 sequences; 13% to 15% were seen once. The sequence was collected from a human donor in good health (CMV status not recorded). Some clones in this sample may be carry-over from other donors' samples. The specimen sequenced was PBMCs.

Here the CDR3 reads CSARPAGEGNTIYF. The CDR3 DNA follows: TGCAGTGCTCGCCCGGCGGGGGAAGGAAACACCATATATTTT. The V and J genes are TRBV20-1 and TRBJ1-3; weak D call: TRBD1 (5 bases). The CDR3 contains 14 residues. Between the trimmed V and J ends, which lost 5 bases and 4 bases, there was a span of 15 bases. CDR1 DFQATT and CDR2 SNEGSKA come from the germline V gene (reference sequence).